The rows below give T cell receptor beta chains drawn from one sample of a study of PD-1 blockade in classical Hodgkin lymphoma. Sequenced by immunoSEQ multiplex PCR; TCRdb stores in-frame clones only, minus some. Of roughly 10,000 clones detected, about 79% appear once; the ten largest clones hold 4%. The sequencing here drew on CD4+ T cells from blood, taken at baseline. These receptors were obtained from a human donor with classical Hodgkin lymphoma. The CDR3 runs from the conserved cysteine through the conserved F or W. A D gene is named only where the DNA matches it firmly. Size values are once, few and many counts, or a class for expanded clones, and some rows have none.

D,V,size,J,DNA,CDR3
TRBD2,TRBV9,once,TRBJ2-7,TGTGCCAGCAGCGAAACTAGCGGGCCTCCCCACGAGCAGTACTTC,CASSETSGPPHEQYF
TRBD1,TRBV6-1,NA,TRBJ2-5,TGTGCCAGCAGTGAACCGGGGACAGGGACGAGGGAGACCCAGTACTTC,CASSEPGTGTRETQYF
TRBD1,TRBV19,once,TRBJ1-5,TGTGCCAGTCTTGACAGGGTTGGACAGCCCCAGCATTTT,CASLDRVGQPQHF
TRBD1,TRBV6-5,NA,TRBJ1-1,TGTGCCAGCCATTACGAGGGGGCCTATAACACTGAAGCTTTCTTT,CASHYEGAYNTEAFF
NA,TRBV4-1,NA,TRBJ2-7,TGCGCCAGCAGCCAAGATCGGTTGGTTAGGGCTTCCGAGCAGTACTTC,CASSQDRLVRASEQYF
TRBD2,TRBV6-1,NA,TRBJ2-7,TGTGCCAGCAGTGAGGGGTCTAGCGGGAGGTTAACTAACGAGCAGTACTTC,CASSEGSSGRLTNEQYF
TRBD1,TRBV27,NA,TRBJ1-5,TGTGCCAGCAGTAAAGACAGGGGAAACAGTCAGCCCCAGCATTTT,CASSKDRGNSQPQHF
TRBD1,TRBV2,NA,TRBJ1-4,TGTGCCAGCAGTGCCCCGGCAGGGGGAGGGGAAAAACTGTTTTTT,CASSAPAGGGEKLFF
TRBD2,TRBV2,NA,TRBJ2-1,TGTGCCAGCATGGGGGGACTAGGGGAAACTTACAATGAGCAGTTCTTC,CASMGGLGETYNEQFF
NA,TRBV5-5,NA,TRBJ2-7,TGTGCCAGCAGCTTGACCCGGCTAGCCGCCTACGAGCAGTACTTC,CASSLTRLAAYEQYF
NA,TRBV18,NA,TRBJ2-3,TGTGCCAGCTCACCTGGGACATCTAGGGATACGCAGTATTTT,CASSPGTSRDTQYF
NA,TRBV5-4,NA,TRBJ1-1,TGTGCCAGCAGCCAGGGGCTCAGGGTAGCCTACACTGAAGCTTTCTTT,CASSQGLRVAYTEAFF
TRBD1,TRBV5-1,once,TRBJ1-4,TGCGCCAGCAGCTTGACAGGGGAGGATGAAAAACTGTTTTTT,CASSLTGEDEKLFF
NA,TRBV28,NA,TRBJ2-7,TGTGCCAGCAGTTTCGAGGGGCCCTACGAGCAGTACTTC,CASSFEGPYEQYF
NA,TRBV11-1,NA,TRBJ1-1,TGTGCCAGCAGCTTAGGTGTGGGGCCGAACACTGAAGCTTTCTTT,CASSLGVGPNTEAFF
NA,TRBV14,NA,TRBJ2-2,TGTGCCAGCAGCAATTACCCGGGACGACCGAACACCGGGGAGCTGTTTTTT,CASSNYPGRPNTGELFF
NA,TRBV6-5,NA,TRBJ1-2,TGTGCCAGCTCCCCGGGAGGGGACTTTTATGGCTACACCTTC,CASSPGGDFYGYTF
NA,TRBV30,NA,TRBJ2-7,TGTGCCTGGAGTGTCCCTGGGGACTGGAGCTCCTACGAGCAGTACTTC,CAWSVPGDWSSYEQYF
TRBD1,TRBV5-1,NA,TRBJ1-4,TGCGCCAGCAGCCCGACAGGGAGAGGTGAAAAACTGTTTTTT,CASSPTGRGEKLFF
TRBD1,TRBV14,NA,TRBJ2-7,TGTGCCAGCAGCCGCCTGACCCGGGACAGATATTACAATTCCTCCTACGAGCAGTACTTC,CASSRLTRDRYYNSSYEQYF
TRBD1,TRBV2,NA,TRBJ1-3,TGTGCCAGCAGTTCCCGGGACAGGGGGGGGAACACCATATATTTT,CASSSRDRGGNTIYF
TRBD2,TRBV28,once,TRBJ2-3,TGTGCCAGCAACCCGCGGGGGGGCACAGATACGCAGTATTTT,CASNPRGGTDTQYF
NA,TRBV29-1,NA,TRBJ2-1,TGCAGCGTTGAAGATTCGGGGACTTCGGTAAGGTACAATGAGCAGTTCTTC,CSVEDSGTSVRYNEQFF
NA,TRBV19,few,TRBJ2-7,TGTGCCAGTGGGACTCACATTACCTACGAGCAGTACTTC,CASGTHITYEQYF
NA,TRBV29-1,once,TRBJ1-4,TGCAGCGTTGCCAAAGACGGGAACCCTAATGAAAAACTGTTTTTT,CSVAKDGNPNEKLFF
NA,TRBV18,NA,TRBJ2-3,TGTGCCAGCTCACCAAACCCCCGCCTGGAGCGGCTCACAGATACGCAGTATTTT,CASSPNPRLERLTDTQYF
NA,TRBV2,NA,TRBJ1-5,TGTGCCAGCATAAGAGTCCCCGGGGGCAATCAGCCCCAGCATTTT,CASIRVPGGNQPQHF
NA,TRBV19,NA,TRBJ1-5,TGTGCCAGTAGACTAGTGGGCCAGCCCCAGCATTTT,CASRLVGQPQHF
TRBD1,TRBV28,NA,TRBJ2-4,TGTGCCAGCAGTCTGGGGACAGTCCTAGCCAAAAACATTCAGTACTTC,CASSLGTVLAKNIQYF
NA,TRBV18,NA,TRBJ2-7,TGTGCCAGCTCACCACTCGGGCCGGCGGCGGTCGCATCCTACGAGCAGTACTTC,CASSPLGPAAVASYEQYF
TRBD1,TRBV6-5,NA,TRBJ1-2,TGTGCCAGCAGTTACTTTACCGGGACAGGGAAAACCTTC,CASSYFTGTGKTF
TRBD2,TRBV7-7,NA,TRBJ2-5,TGTGCCAGCAGTCGCCGGGGGGGTAATTACCAAGAGACCCAGTACTTC,CASSRRGGNYQETQYF
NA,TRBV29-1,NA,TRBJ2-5,TGCAGCGTATCTACAGTAGGCCAAGAGACCCAGTACTTC,CSVSTVGQETQYF
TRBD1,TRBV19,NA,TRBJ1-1,TGTGCCAGTAGGGACAGGGCGATGAACACTGAAGCTTTCTTT,CASRDRAMNTEAFF
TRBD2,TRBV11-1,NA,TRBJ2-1,TGTGCCAGCAGCGGACTAGCGCGCCTGAAGCAGTTCTTC,CASSGLARLKQFF
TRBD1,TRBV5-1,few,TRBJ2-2,TGCGCCAGCAGCAAACGGACAGGGTCTGCTTACGCCGGGGAGCTGTTTTTT,CASSKRTGSAYAGELFF
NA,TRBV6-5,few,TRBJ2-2,TGTGCCAGCGTCAAGCCGCACACCGGGGAGCTGTTTTTT,CASVKPHTGELFF
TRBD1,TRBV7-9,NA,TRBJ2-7,TGTGCCAGCAGCCGGGCCGGGACAGGGGGCGGCGAGCAGTACTTC,CASSRAGTGGGEQYF
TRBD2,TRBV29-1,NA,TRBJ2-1,TGCAGCGTTGATTGGACTAGCGGGAGGGCCTATGAGCAGTTCTTC,CSVDWTSGRAYEQFF
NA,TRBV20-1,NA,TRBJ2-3,TGCAGTGGCCCCAAGGCAGATACGCAGTATTTT,CSGPKADTQYF
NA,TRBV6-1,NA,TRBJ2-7,TGTGCCAGCAGTGAAACGTATTTCTACGAGCAGTACTTC,CASSETYFYEQYF
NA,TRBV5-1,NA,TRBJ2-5,TGCGCCAGCAGCTTGCGTCCCTCAGGAGAGACCCAGTACTTC,CASSLRPSGETQYF
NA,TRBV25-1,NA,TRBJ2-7,TGTGCCAGCAGTGATGATCGCAGGGCCTCCTACGAGCAGTACTTC,CASSDDRRASYEQYF
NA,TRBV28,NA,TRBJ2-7,TGTGCCAGCAGCCCTCGGCGGGGGCAGTACTTC,CASSPRRGQYF
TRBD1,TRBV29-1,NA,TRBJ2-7,TGCAGCGTTGAACGGACAGGGAGTTCCTACGAGCAGTACTTC,CSVERTGSSYEQYF
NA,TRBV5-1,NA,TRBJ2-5,TGCGCCAGCAGCAACGGGGGAGGGGGAGGAGAGACCCAGTACTTC,CASSNGGGGGETQYF
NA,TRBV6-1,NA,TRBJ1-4,TGTGCCAGCAGTGAAGCGCTGAGGGTAACTAATGAAAAACTGTTTTTT,CASSEALRVTNEKLFF
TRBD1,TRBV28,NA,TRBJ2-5,TGTGCCAGCAGTTTACGATGGACAGGGCAGGAGACCCAGTACTTC,CASSLRWTGQETQYF
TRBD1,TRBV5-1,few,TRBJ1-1,TGCGCCAGCAGCAGCCAGGGACAGGGGAAGGGCACTGAAGCTTTCTTT,CASSSQGQGKGTEAFF
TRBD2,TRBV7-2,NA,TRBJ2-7,TGTGCCAGCAGCTTCACTAGCGGGTCCTCCTACGAGCAGTACTTC,CASSFTSGSSYEQYF
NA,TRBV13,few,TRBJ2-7,TGTGCCAGCAGCTTTCCAAGGTACTTC,CASSFPRYF
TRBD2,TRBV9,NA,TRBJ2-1,TGTGCCAGCAGCGCTGGGACTAGCGGGAGAATCTACAATGAGCAGTTCTTC,CASSAGTSGRIYNEQFF